The 29 T cell receptor beta chains below were found in one sample sequenced in a study of cytomegalovirus exposure and HLA in healthy donors. The primer mix had 60 Vbeta and 13 Jbeta primers. Assay: immunoSEQ multiplex PCR; the TCRdb copy retains only in-frame clones and omits some. The repertoire holds approximately 220,000 clones, with approximately 80% as singletons. The sequencing input was PBMCs. The receptors derive from a girl aged 5-17 years in good health and CMV-seronegative.

The V and J genes are TRBV19 and TRBJ2-1; perhaps TRBD2 as D (5 bases). Per the germline V gene, CDR1 is LNHDA and CDR2 is SQIVND (reference sequence). Trimming pared 5 bases from V and 4 bases from J, leaving 27 bases between. This CDR3 contains 19 residues. Written as DNA, the CDR3 is TGTGCCAGTAGTGCCTTCCCGGGATCACCGAGCCAAAGGTACAATGAGCAGTTCTTC. This encodes CASSAFPGSPSQRYNEQFF.

The V call is TRBV14, the J call TRBJ1-4; tentatively, D is TRBD1 (5 bases). The CDR3 extends over 21 amino acids. Trimming left V 0 bases short and J 1 base short, with 24 bases between. Germline-derived CDR1 and CDR2 are SGHDN and FVKESK. CDR3 sequence (DNA): TGTGCCAGCAGCCAAGAGGCAGGGTCGGTGGCCATCATGCGAACTAATGAAAAACTGTTTTTT. Protein product: CASSQEAGSVAIMRTNEKLFF.

This rearrangement joins TRBV5-4 to TRBJ1-1, with TRBD1 identical over 8 bases. The CDR3 has 16 amino acids. The V gene end was trimmed by 0 bases and the J gene end by 6 bases; junction bases not matched to a gene: 10. Germline-derived CDR1 and CDR2 are SGHNT and YYREEE (reference sequence). CDR3 sequence: CASSLARAGTGSEAFF. The CDR3 region has the DNA TGTGCCAGCAGCTTGGCGAGGGCTGGGACAGGCTCTGAAGCTTTCTTT.

V is TRBV6-1 and J is TRBJ2-7; the match to TRBD1 covers 7 bases. V was clipped by 4 bases and J by 2 bases; unmatched bases: 5. Germline CDR1 reads MNHNS; CDR2 reads SASEGT. The CDR3 extends over 14 amino acids. CDR3 protein: CASSVTGQTYEQYF. Here the CDR3 DNA reads TGTGCCAGCAGTGTAACGGGACAGACCTACGAGCAGTACTTC.

V gene TRBV10-3 combines with J gene TRBJ1-3, with D maybe TRBD1 (6 bases). Trimming pared 4 bases from V and 1 base from J, leaving 11 bases between. In germline, CDR1 is ENHRY, CDR2 SYGVKD. This CDR3 spans 15 amino acids. CDR3 amino acids: CAISVQGKSGNTIYF. Written as DNA, the CDR3 is TGTGCCATCAGTGTACAGGGAAAGTCTGGAAACACCATATATTTT.

This chain uses TRBV9 with TRBJ2-7; the match to TRBD2 covers 8 bases. The V gene end was trimmed by 4 bases and the J gene end by 0 bases; junction bases not matched to a gene: 9. CDR1 and CDR2 (germline): SGDLS, YYNGEE. This CDR3 comprises 16 residues. CDR3 protein: CASSPHSSGYSYEQYF. In DNA, the CDR3 is TGTGCCAGCAGCCCCCATTCTAGCGGGTACTCCTACGAGCAGTACTTC.

This chain connects TRBV2 to TRBJ1-2, with D perhaps TRBD1 (6 bases). Deletions cut 5 bases from V and 7 bases from J, with 14 bases between. The CDR3 sequence is 13 residues long. Germline CDR1 SNHLY, CDR2 FYNNEI. The CDR3 protein is CASSLTGWGGYTF. CDR3 nucleotide sequence: TGTGCCAGCAGTCTTACAGGGTGGGGTGGCTACACCTTC.

With respect to this clone: One base separates it from a far larger clone, so it is likely a read error. The CDR3 bases are TGTGCCAGCAGCCAGGGACAGAAGAACACTGAAGCTTTCTTT. Its protein is CASSQGQKNTEAFF. The chain couples TRBV21-1 to TRBJ1-1; TRBD1, the table's D call, lacks a check against the DNA. TRBV21-1 constitutes a pseudogene. This CDR3 has 14 residues.

The chain is built from TRBV4-3 and TRBJ2-1, with D perhaps TRBD1 (5 bases). The CDR3 length is 14 residues. Trimming removed 0 bases at V and 7 bases at J, with 10 bases between. Germline V lookup: CDR1 LGHNA, CDR2 YSLEER. This CDR3 reads CASSQDRGINEQFF. The CDR3 DNA reads as TGCGCCAGCAGCCAAGATAGGGGTATAAATGAGCAGTTCTTC.

This clone was found once. The J gene is TRBJ1-1, the V gene TRBV18; 7 bases map to TRBD1. Germline trimming cut 5 bases from V and 0 bases from J; bases unmatched to any gene: 9. This CDR3 contains 16 residues. Germline CDR1 KGHSH, CDR2 LQKENI. CDR3 in DNA: TGTGCCAGCTCATCAAGACAGGGCTCACTGAACACTGAAGCTTTCTTT. Protein: CASSSRQGSLNTEAFF.

The V and J genes are TRBV6-5 and TRBJ2-7; 8 positions agree with TRBD1. The germline V gene encodes CDR1 MNHEY and CDR2 SVGAGI. Trimming cost V 6 bases and J 4 bases; bases outside gene matches: 8. The CDR3 contains 14 residues. This CDR3 is CASSRPGGIYEQYF. The CDR3 region has the DNA TGTGCCAGCAGCCGGCCAGGGGGCATTTACGAGCAGTACTTC.

The rearrangement joins TRBV12-5 to TRBJ2-1, with 11 bases matching TRBD1. V shed 6 bases and J 4 bases; nucleotides not matched to a gene: 5. This CDR3 has 15 residues. Germline CDR1 reads LGHNT; CDR2 reads FRNRAP. CDR3: CASGAGTGGYNEQFF. In nucleotides, the CDR3 is TGTGCTAGTGGCGCGGGGACAGGGGGGTACAATGAGCAGTTCTTC.

This sequence joins TRBV2 and TRBJ2-1, with TRBD1 matching 10 bases. V lost 10 bases, J lost 4 bases, and 10 bases stayed unmatched. This CDR3 contains 15 residues. In germline, CDR1 is SNHLY, CDR2 FYNNEI. CDR3 nucleotide sequence: TGTGCCATTCGGGGGGACAGGGGTAAATACAATGAGCAGTTCTTC. Amino acid sequence: CAIRGDRGKYNEQFF.

This clone was detected only a few times. The chain couples TRBV4-1 to TRBJ2-1; TRBD1 might be the D (5 bases). Germline values: CDR1 MGHRA, CDR2 YSYEKL. Trimming left V 3 bases short and J 0 bases short, with 9 bases between. CDR3 length equals 15 residues. The CDR3 spells CASSQRQSSYNEQFF. The DNA of the CDR3 is TGCGCCAGCAGCCAGAGACAGAGCTCCTACAATGAGCAGTTCTTC.

This chain connects TRBV5-1 to TRBJ2-2, with 7 bases lining up with TRBD2. The germline V gene encodes CDR1 SGHRS and CDR2 YFSETQ. The CDR3 runs to 16 residues. V dropped 0 bases and J dropped 6; count of bases not matched to a gene: 8. The CDR3 loop is CASSLAAGDYAGELFF. The DNA of the CDR3 is TGCGCCAGCAGCTTGGCGGCGGGAGACTATGCCGGGGAGCTGTTTTTT.

The V gene is TRBV7-2, the J gene TRBJ1-1, with D possibly matching TRBD1 (6 bases). V dropped 0 bases and J dropped 4 bases, with 12 bases sitting between them. The CDR3 has 15 residues. Germline-derived CDR1 and CDR2 are SGHTA and FQGNSA. CDR3 sequence: CASSLAGGGVTEAFF. CDR3 nucleotides: TGTGCCAGCAGCTTAGCTGGGGGGGGCGTCACTGAAGCTTTCTTT.

The chain has TRBV27 and TRBJ1-2; 7 bases are a match to TRBD1. Germline CDR1 and CDR2: MNHEY and SMNVEV (reference sequence). The CDR3 length is 13 residues. Unmatched junction bases numbered 10, after V lost 8 bases and J lost 7 bases. The CDR3 loop is CASGDRERVGYTF. The CDR3 nucleotides read TGTGCCAGCGGAGACAGGGAGAGGGTTGGCTACACCTTC.

The chain recombines TRBV7-9 with TRBJ2-1; 12 bases align to TRBD2. V trimming: 4 bases; J trimming: 7 bases; junction bases outside the gene matches: 17. CDR3 size: 19 residues. Germline values: CDR1 SEHNR, CDR2 FQNEAQ (reference sequence). This CDR3 is CASSSWAGMAGLAGNEQFF. The CDR3 coding sequence is TGTGCCAGCAGCTCCTGGGCAGGAATGGCGGGACTAGCGGGTAATGAGCAGTTCTTC.

Of note for this clone: Distinct nucleotide sequences in the sample also encode this CDR3. V and J are TRBV29-1 and TRBJ2-3, with TRBD1 as a possible D gene (6 bases). CDR3 size: 13 residues. In germline, CDR1 is SQVTM, CDR2 ANQGSEA. V lost 7 bases and J lost 6, with 17 bases in between. The CDR3, as DNA: TGCAGCGCTAATAGCCAGGGGACGGATACGCAGTATTTT. This codes for CSANSQGTDTQYF.

This chain links TRBV18 with TRBJ2-2; TRBD2 aligns across 11 bases. Per germline, CDR1 KGHSH and CDR2 LQKENI. The CDR3 has 20 residues. The ends lost 7 bases at V and 4 bases at J; junction bases unmatched: 20. The CDR3: CASFTNSEVSGGASTGELFF. The CDR3 DNA sequence: TGTGCCAGCTTCACCAACTCAGAAGTTAGCGGGGGGGCGAGCACCGGGGAGCTGTTTTTT.

This rearrangement joins TRBV4-3 to TRBJ1-2, with D unresolved. The CDR3 has 12 residues. V was pared by 6 bases and J by 6 bases, with 11 bases between. Germline V gene data show CDR1 as LGHNA and CDR2 as YSLEER. Here the CDR3 reads CASSLKRDGYTF. DNA for the CDR3: TGCGCCAGCAGTCTGAAACGGGATGGCTACACCTTC.

This clone was observed a single time. The CDR3 sequence: CASSFYLGQDYYEQYF. Written as DNA, the CDR3 is TGCGCCAGCAGCTTTTATCTGGGACAGGATTACTACGAGCAGTACTTC. This rearrangement joins TRBV5-1 to TRBJ2-7; 8 nucleotides line up with TRBD1. Trimming removed 2 bases from V and 3 bases from J; junction bases left unmatched: 10. The CDR3 has 16 residues. Germline V lookup: CDR1 SGHRS, CDR2 YFSETQ.

The V call is TRBV6-1, the J call TRBJ2-7; TRBD1 is a possible D gene (6 bases). Looked up from germline, CDR1 is MNHNS and CDR2 is SASEGT. The CDR3 runs to 13 residues. Trimming took off 2 bases at V and 11 bases at J, with 16 bases between the two ends. CDR3 sequence (DNA): TGTGCCAGCAGTGAAACTCAGGGGCTCCTGAAGTACTTC. Translated, it gives CASSETQGLLKYF.

In this sample, this clone turned up once. The chain links TRBV2 to TRBJ2-3; 13 bases fit TRBD2. Germline V gives CDR1 SNHLY, CDR2 FYNNEI. This CDR3 is built from 20 residues. The V segment lost 9 bases and the J segment 4 bases; nucleotides outside the gene matches: 22. CDR3 sequence (DNA): TGTGCCAGTGGGGGAAAGGGACTAGCGGGAAGGTTCGTGGAGCCAGATACGCAGTATTTT. Its translation: CASGGKGLAGRFVEPDTQYF.

The V call is TRBV30, the J call TRBJ1-6; D gene uncertain. The length of the CDR3 is 14 residues. Per germline, CDR1 GTSNPN and CDR2 SVGIG (reference sequence). V was clipped by 0 bases and J by 2 bases, with 5 bases between them. The CDR3 nucleotides read TGTGCCTGGAGTGTAGAGACCTATAATTCACCCCTCCACTTT. Translation: CAWSVETYNSPLHF.

The chain joins TRBV7-2 to TRBJ2-1; 7 bases match TRBD1. The V and J ends lost 0 bases and 0 bases, in that order; junction bases with no gene match: 14. The CDR3 runs to 20 residues. Per the germline V gene, CDR1 is SGHTA and CDR2 is FQGNSA. The CDR3 DNA reads TGTGCCAGCAGCTTAGCGGGTGAGACAGGGCTACTTAGCTCCTACAATGAGCAGTTCTTC. Its protein product is CASSLAGETGLLSSYNEQFF.

The J gene is TRBJ2-7, the V gene TRBV2; 9 bases fit TRBD1. The ends lost 10 bases at V and 5 bases at J; junction bases unmatched: 15. The CDR3 covers 15 residues. Per germline, CDR1 SNHLY and CDR2 FYNNEI. CDR3 sequence reads: CATSFGGTGSDEQYF. In nucleotides, the CDR3 is TGTGCCACCTCCTTCGGCGGGACAGGGAGCGACGAGCAGTACTTC.

This CDR3 is CANRQGAGYGYTF. DNA of the CDR3: TGTGCCAACCGACAGGGGGCTGGCTATGGCTACACCTTC. The rearrangement uses TRBV2 and TRBJ1-2, with 10 bases that match TRBD1. The V and J ends lost 10 bases and 4 bases, in that order; junction bases with no gene match: 6. The germline V gene has CDR1 SNHLY and CDR2 FYNNEI. The CDR3 loop spans 13 amino acids.

The chain recombines TRBV15 with TRBJ1-6, with a possible D match to TRBD1 (6 bases). The V end lost 5 bases, the J end lost 7 bases, and 21 bases lay between the germline ends. The germline CDR1 and CDR2 sequences are LNHNV and YYDKDF (reference sequence). The length of the CDR3 is 17 residues. In nucleotides, the CDR3 is TGTGCCACCAGCCTGTACCAGGGGTATCGGGTAAATTCACCCCTCCACTTT. This gives the protein CATSLYQGYRVNSPLHF.